The clone carrying this T cell receptor (beta chain) has just one count. These data belong to a study of blood T cell repertoires in COVID-19. Clones were sequenced by immunoSEQ multiplex PCR, and TCRdb holds only the in-frame ones, with some missing. The sample has just over 45,000 clones; 87% are singletons. Germline V gives CDR1 LNHDA, CDR2 SQIVND (reference sequence). CDR3 length: 17 amino acids. Trimming removed 1 base at V and 0 bases at J, with 13 bases between. The chain uses TRBV19 and TRBJ1-5; D possibly corresponds to TRBD1 (5 bases). The sample consisted of peripheral blood. The receptor comes from a human donor in a cohort sampled during active COVID-19. This CDR3 reads CASSIVPGLYSNQPQHF. CDR3 nucleotides: TGTGCCAGTAGTATAGTACCAGGGTTGTATAGCAATCAGCCCCAGCATTTT.